This TCR beta chain derives from a study of blood T cell repertoires in COVID-19. In this sample, this clone turned up a few times. The data were produced by immunoSEQ multiplex PCR, yet TCRdb's version contains in-frame clones alone and is incomplete. The sample shows under 150,000 clones, 80% of them seen only once. CDR3 length: 15 residues. V was clipped by 5 bases and J by 2 bases, with 15 bases between them. CDR1 is SGHVS, CDR2 FNYEAQ, per germline. V and J are TRBV7-6 and TRBJ1-2, with D maybe TRBD1 (5 bases). The sequence was collected from a man in his fifties or sixties with active or convalescent COVID-19. Sequences were obtained from peripheral blood. CDR3: CASSPVGRDNYGYTF. CDR3 DNA sequence: TGTGCCAGCAGCCCGGTGGGGCGAGACAACTATGGCTACACCTTC.